A single sample gave rise to the 23 T cell receptor beta chains below, sequenced in a study of shared clonotypes between healthy human individuals. Clones were read by immunoSEQ multiplex PCR, and TCRdb kept only the in-frame ones, dropping some. This table holds around 700,000 clones, around 74% found once. The specimen sequenced was memory CD4+ T cells sorted from blood. Subset of the sample: CD45RA-negative fraction. Every receptor here comes from a woman aged 25 to 39 in good health.

This clone has more than one count but fewer than ten. V and J are TRBV6-1 and TRBJ2-3, with D possibly called TRBD1 or TRBD2 (5 bases each). The V gene lost 6 bases and the J gene lost 2 bases, with 12 bases spanning the gap. The V gene's germline CDR1 is MNHNS and CDR2 SASEGT. This CDR3 region has 14 residues. The chain's CDR3 is CASRRDPHTDTQYF. CDR3 in DNA: TGTGCCAGCAGAAGGGACCCGCACACAGATACGCAGTATTTT.

The genes are TRBV21-1 and TRBJ2-1; TRBD2, as called in the table, went unchecked against the DNA. TRBV21-1 is listed as a pseudogene. The CDR3 sequence is 16 residues long. CDR3 in DNA: TGTGCCAGCAGCAAAGGCTCGACTACCTGCTACAATGAGCAGTTCTTC. Its translation: CASSKGSTTCYNEQFF.

This chain connects TRBV5-4 to TRBJ2-5; no definite D call. The CDR3 contains 12 residues. Per the germline V gene, CDR1 is SGHNT and CDR2 is YYREEE (reference sequence). The V and J ends lost 0 bases and 4 bases respectively, with 4 bases between them. CDR3 DNA: TGTGCCAGCAGCTTGGGGATAGAGACCCAGTACTTC. Translation: CASSLGIETQYF.

This clone was seen at least ten times. The DNA of the CDR3 is TGTGCCAGCAGTTCACCGACGACACCTCCCTACGAGCAGTACTTC. It codes for CASSSPTTPPYEQYF. This rearrangement joins TRBV27 to TRBJ2-7; D is ambiguous. Germline CDR1 is MNHEY and CDR2 is SMNVEV (reference sequence). This CDR3 has 15 residues. V lost 4 bases and J 2 bases, leaving 15 bases between the germline ends.

This rearrangement joins TRBV25-1 to TRBJ2-1; D perhaps matches TRBD1 (5 bases). V lost 9 bases and J 0 bases, leaving 18 bases between the germline ends. CDR3 length: 16 amino acids. The V gene's germline CDR1 is MGHDK and CDR2 SYGVNS. CDR3 DNA sequence: TGTGCCAGTTCCACAGGAACACTGAGCTCCTACAATGAGCAGTTCTTC. Its protein is CASSTGTLSSYNEQFF.

J is TRBJ2-1 and V is TRBV7-3, with TRBD2 matching 7 bases. V lost 2 bases to trimming and J lost 8 bases; unmatched junction nucleotides: 9. CDR1 is SGHTA, CDR2 FQGTGA, per germline. This CDR3 spans 15 amino acids. CDR3 sequence: CASSLSAGRSYEQFF. As DNA, the CDR3 is TGTGCCAGCAGCTTATCTGCCGGGAGGTCCTATGAGCAGTTCTTC.

The rearrangement uses TRBV11-2 and TRBJ1-5, with 8 nucleotides matching TRBD1. This CDR3 has 15 residues. V trimming: 4 bases; J trimming: 3 bases; junction bases outside the gene matches: 5. Germline CDR1 reads SGHAT; CDR2 reads FQNNGV. CDR3 loop: CASSSTGAYNQPQHF. The CDR3 DNA reads as TGTGCCAGCAGCTCGACAGGGGCTTACAATCAGCCCCAGCATTTT.

The V gene is TRBV4-1, the J gene TRBJ2-3, with TRBD2 identical over 11 bases. The J segment lost 5 bases and the V segment lost 1 base, leaving 11 bases of the junction unmatched. CDR1 is MGHRA, CDR2 YSYEKL, per germline. The CDR3 is made up of 18 amino acids. The CDR3: CASSQGLAGLNIRDTQYF. CDR3 coding DNA: TGCGCCAGCAGCCAAGGACTAGCGGGATTGAATATTCGAGATACGCAGTATTTT.

The rearrangement links TRBV28 to TRBJ1-2; D not certain. The CDR3 is 13 residues long. Trimming cost V 3 bases and J 2 bases, with 7 bases left between them. Per the germline V gene, CDR1 is MDHEN and CDR2 is SYDVKM. The CDR3 region is CASSLGRNYGYTF. The CDR3 DNA is TGTGCCAGCAGTTTGGGTCGGAACTATGGCTACACCTTC.

The J gene is TRBJ2-2, the V gene TRBV2; D uncertain. In germline, CDR1 is SNHLY, CDR2 FYNNEI. This CDR3 is built from 13 residues. Between the trimmed V and J ends, which lost 4 bases and 8 bases, there was a span of 11 bases. The CDR3 nucleotides are TGTGCCAGCAGTGTGATAGTCCCTGGGGAGCTGTTTTTT. This encodes CASSVIVPGELFF.

This chain joins TRBV28 and TRBJ2-1; no clear D gene. V was pared by 2 bases and J by 3 bases, with 14 bases between. Germline V lookup: CDR1 MDHEN, CDR2 SYDVKM. The CDR3 consists of 16 residues. CDR3 nucleotides: TGTGCCAGCAGTTTACGCTGGCGCCCCCTCTACAATGAGCAGTTCTTC. This sequence encodes CASSLRWRPLYNEQFF.

This rearrangement joins TRBV5-1 to TRBJ1-2; tentatively, D is TRBD1 (5 bases). The V gene lost 4 bases and the J gene lost 4 bases, with 17 bases spanning the gap. Germline V lookup: CDR1 SGHRS, CDR2 YFSETQ. There are 15 residues in the CDR3. This CDR3 is CASSVTGTEGYGYTF. The CDR3 DNA sequence: TGCGCCAGCAGCGTCACCGGGACTGAGGGCTATGGCTACACCTTC.

The sample holds one count of this clone. The V gene is TRBV28, the J gene TRBJ1-5; a possible D gene is TRBD1 (5 bases). V shed 4 bases and J shed 5 bases, with 12 bases lying between them. The CDR3 loop spans 14 amino acids. The V gene's germline CDR1 is MDHEN and CDR2 SYDVKM. CDR3 sequence reads: CASSYAGAHQPQHF. CDR3 sequence (DNA): TGTGCCAGCAGTTATGCTGGGGCGCATCAGCCCCAGCATTTT. Variable domain in full (rest from reference TRBV28 and TRBJ1-5): DVKVTQSSRYLVKRTGEKVFLECVQDMDHENMFWYRQDPGLGLRLIYFSYDVKMKEKGDIPEGYSVSREKKERFSLILESASTNQTSMYLCASSYAGAHQPQHFGDGTRLSIL.

This chain links TRBV7-2 with TRBJ1-1, with TRBD1 matching 7 bases. The CDR3 loop spans 12 amino acids. J was trimmed by 11 bases and V by 7 bases; bases with no gene match: 10. Looked up from germline, CDR1 is SGHTA and CDR2 is FQGNSA. The chain's CDR3 is CASKQGTPQAFF. As DNA, the CDR3 is TGTGCCAGCAAACAGGGGACCCCGCAGGCTTTCTTT.

The CDR3 bases are TGTGCCATCAGTGAAGGGCGCCTGCACTCCTACGAGCAGTACTTC. Translated: CAISEGRLHSYEQYF. The chain couples TRBV10-3 to TRBJ2-7; D gene uncertain. The CDR3 is 15 residues long. V gave up 3 bases and J gave up 0 bases, with 12 bases separating them. From germline, CDR1 is ENHRY and CDR2 SYGVKD.

The V and J genes are TRBV6-6 and TRBJ1-4; no definite D call. The ends were cut back, 6 bases at V and 1 base at J, with 9 bases in the middle. The germline V gene has CDR1 MNHNY and CDR2 SVGAGI (reference sequence). The CDR3 loop spans 14 amino acids. The CDR3 DNA follows: TGTGCCAGCAGCCTACCGGGAACTAATGAAAAACTGTTTTTT. It encodes CASSLPGTNEKLFF.

This rearrangement joins TRBV9 to TRBJ1-2; the match to TRBD1 covers 9 bases. The length of the CDR3 is 15 residues. CDR1 SGDLS and CDR2 YYNGEE come from the germline V gene. Unmatched junction bases numbered 1, after V lost 0 bases and J lost 1 base. The CDR3 region is CASSVGQGVNYGYTF. Written as DNA, the CDR3 is TGTGCCAGCAGCGTAGGACAGGGGGTTAACTATGGCTACACCTTC. Using reference TRBV9 and TRBJ1-2 for the parts outside the CDR3, the full variable domain is DSGVTQTPKHLITATGQRVTLRCSPRSGDLSVYWYQQSLDQGLQFLIQYYNGEERAKGNILERFSAQQFPDLHSELNLSSLELGDSALYFCASSVGQGVNYGYTFGSGTRLTVV.

The chain recombines TRBV7-9 with TRBJ2-1; tentatively, D is TRBD2 (5 bases). Trimming removed 7 bases from V and 9 bases from J, with 10 bases in between. There are 11 residues in the CDR3. CDR1 is SEHNR, CDR2 FQNEAQ, per germline (reference sequence). The CDR3 is CASTWESEQFF. For the CDR3, the DNA is TGTGCCAGCACCTGGGAGAGTGAGCAGTTCTTC.

This chain links TRBV7-3 with TRBJ2-7; a possible D gene is TRBD2 (5 bases). The germline gives CDR1 SGHTA, CDR2 FQGTGA. CDR3 size: 15 residues. Trimming left V 5 bases short and J 7 bases short, with 21 bases between. The chain's CDR3 is CASSALSGPEGEQYF. The CDR3 DNA sequence: TGTGCCAGCAGCGCTTTAAGCGGACCCGAAGGGGAGCAGTACTTC.

The CDR3 protein is CASSQVLGTTDTQYF. In DNA form, the CDR3 reads TGCGCCAGCAGCCAAGTACTAGGAACGACAGATACGCAGTATTTT. The chain has TRBV4-1 and TRBJ2-3; D is possibly TRBD2 (5 bases). This CDR3 is built from 15 residues. Trimming removed 1 base from V and 3 bases from J, with 11 bases in between. In germline, CDR1 is MGHRA, CDR2 YSYEKL.

CDR3: CASSVGLAELEQYF. The DNA for the CDR3 is TGTGCCAGCAGCGTGGGACTAGCCGAACTCGAGCAGTACTTC. The rearrangement joins TRBV9 to TRBJ2-7; 9 bases match TRBD2. CDR1 SGDLS and CDR2 YYNGEE come from the germline V gene. The CDR3 consists of 14 residues. With 2 bases clipped from V and 6 bases from J, the junction kept 6 bases outside the gene matches.

This clone was seen only a few times. The genes are TRBV7-6 and TRBJ1-1; 11 nucleotides agree with TRBD1. Germline loops: CDR1 SGHVS, CDR2 FNYEAQ. The CDR3 consists of 15 residues. The junction had 8 bases not matched to a gene; V was cut back by 5 bases and J by 6 bases. This chain's CDR3 is CASSPSGGQGAEAFF. In DNA, the CDR3 is TGTGCCAGCAGCCCTAGCGGGGGACAGGGGGCTGAAGCTTTCTTT.

The gene calls are TRBV10-3 and TRBJ2-5, with TRBD1 matching 9 bases. Germline lookup yields CDR1 ENHRY and CDR2 SYGVKD. CDR3 length: 13 amino acids. After removal of 6 bases from V and 2 bases from J, the junction contained 1 base not matched to a gene. CDR3: CAIRGQGQETQYF. CDR3 in DNA: TGTGCCATCAGAGGACAGGGGCAAGAGACCCAGTACTTC.